Presented here are 32 T cell receptor beta chains from one specimen sequenced in a study of cytomegalovirus exposure and HLA in healthy donors. The study ran its PCR with 60 Vbeta and 13 Jbeta primers. The protocol was immunoSEQ multiplex PCR, while the TCRdb copy is restricted to in-frame clones and leaves out a portion. Seen here are approximately 92,000 clones, over 70% observed once, and the top ten hold roughly 1.1%. The sequenced sample was PBMCs. These TCRs come from a girl aged 2 to 10 in good health and CMV-seropositive.

The V gene is TRBV2, the J gene TRBJ2-5, with a tentative D call TRBD2 (5 bases). Trimming pared 2 bases from V and 5 bases from J, leaving 18 bases between. CDR1 and CDR2 (germline): SNHLY, FYNNEI. This CDR3 contains 16 residues. CDR3 loop: CASSETPPSQGETQYF. The DNA for the CDR3 is TGTGCCAGCAGTGAAACCCCCCCTAGCCAAGGGGAGACCCAGTACTTC.

The chain combines TRBV7-8 with TRBJ2-7; 11 nucleotides line up with TRBD1. CDR3 length: 16 amino acids. The germline CDR1 and CDR2 sequences are SGHVS and FQNEAQ. The V gene end was trimmed by 7 bases and the J gene end by 0 bases; junction bases not matched to a gene: 8. The CDR3 sequence: CASNRQGQGDSYEQYF. CDR3 nucleotide sequence: TGTGCCAGCAACCGGCAGGGACAGGGGGACTCCTACGAGCAGTACTTC.

This rearrangement joins TRBV29-1 to TRBJ1-4; D is ambiguous. The CDR3 sequence is 11 residues long. Trimming removed 4 bases at V and 8 bases at J, with 8 bases between. Looked up from germline, CDR1 is SQVTM and CDR2 is ANQGSEA. The CDR3 loop is CSVGTGEKLFF. CDR3 DNA: TGCAGCGTTGGGACGGGAGAAAAACTGTTTTTT. Variable domain in full (rest from reference TRBV29-1 and TRBJ1-4): SAVISQKPSRDICQRGTSLTIQCQVDSQVTMMFWYRQQPGQSLTLIATANQGSEATYESGFVIDKFPISRPNLTFSTLTVSNMSPEDSSIYLCSVGTGEKLFFGSGTQLSVL.

The rearrangement joins TRBV10-3 to TRBJ2-2; 8 bases agree with TRBD2. The germline CDR1 and CDR2 sequences are ENHRY and SYGVKD. Trimming took 11 bases from V and 2 from J; bases not matched to a gene: 10. The CDR3 sequence is 15 residues long. CDR3 DNA sequence: TGTGCCTTAGGGCAGCGGGGGTCCAACACCGGGGAGCTGTTTTTT. This translates into CALGQRGSNTGELFF.

This clone was found a few times. CDR3 sequence: CASSSTGTSVGGELFF. CDR3 bases: TGTGCCAGCAGTTCAACCGGGACTAGCGTCGGCGGGGAGCTGTTTTTT. The V gene is TRBV6-5, the J gene TRBJ2-2, with 10 bases aligning to TRBD2. This CDR3 spans 16 amino acids. Germline assignment: CDR1 MNHEY and CDR2 SVGAGI. With 4 bases clipped from V and 7 bases from J, the junction kept 9 bases outside the gene matches.

This chain links TRBV4-1 with TRBJ2-5; D is unclear. Looked up from germline, CDR1 is MGHRA and CDR2 is YSYEKL. CDR3 length: 14 residues. The V and J ends lost 1 base and 5 bases respectively, with 11 bases between them. The CDR3 DNA reads as TGCGCCAGCAGCCAAGCCTTTTTTGTCGAGACCCAGTACTTC. Encoded protein: CASSQAFFVETQYF.

The V gene is TRBV28, the J gene TRBJ2-5; 13 positions match TRBD2. V was pared by 6 bases and J by 0 bases, with 22 bases of the junction left unmatched. Germline V gene lookup returns CDR1 MDHEN and CDR2 SYDVKM. This CDR3 is built from 22 residues. The CDR3 sequence is CASSIGLAGVLLINVYQETQYF. CDR3 in DNA: TGTGCCAGCAGCATCGGACTAGCGGGAGTGTTGTTAATCAATGTGTACCAAGAGACCCAGTACTTC.

The chain links TRBV10-3 to TRBJ2-3; tentatively, D is TRBD1 (6 bases). Germline V lookup: CDR1 ENHRY, CDR2 SYGVKD. The CDR3 extends over 12 amino acids. V was trimmed by 9 bases and J by 4 bases, leaving 11 bases between them. In DNA, the CDR3 is TGTGCCATTCAGGGGAATGCAGATACGCAGTATTTT. Translating gives CAIQGNADTQYF.

The rearrangement joins TRBV6-5 to TRBJ2-7, with D maybe TRBD1 (6 bases). Trimming stripped 4 bases from V and 11 bases from J, with 21 bases between. From germline, CDR1 is MNHEY and CDR2 SVGAGI. The CDR3 has 14 amino acids. CDR3 coding DNA: TGTGCCAGCAGTTCGAACAACTACAGGGAGCAAGAGTACTTC. Protein: CASSSNNYREQEYF.

The CDR3 region has the DNA TGTGCCACCAAACCAACCAGGGGGTTTCAAGAGACCCAGTACTTC. Protein: CATKPTRGFQETQYF. The chain recombines TRBV15 with TRBJ2-5; 7 bases agree with TRBD1. V shed 7 bases, J shed 2 bases, and the junction held 10 bases outside the gene matches. This CDR3 region has 15 residues. Germline CDR1 reads LNHNV; CDR2 reads YYDKDF (reference sequence).

The chain recombines TRBV7-8 with TRBJ2-1; a possible D gene is TRBD2 (6 bases). CDR1 is SGHVS and CDR2 is FQNEAQ in the germline V gene. The CDR3 spans 14 residues. V dropped 0 bases and J dropped 9 bases, with 12 bases sitting between them. In nucleotides, the CDR3 is TGTGCCAGCAGCTTAGCTGCGGGGATCCGTGAGCAGTTCTTC. It specifies CASSLAAGIREQFF.

The V gene is TRBV6-5, the J gene TRBJ1-5; no clear D. Germline V CDR1 and CDR2: MNHEY, SVGAGI. This CDR3 is 13 amino acids long. The V end was cut by 4 bases, the J end by 5 bases, with 9 bases between. This chain's CDR3 is CASSLTGHQPQHF. The CDR3 DNA is TGTGCCAGCAGTTTAACCGGTCATCAGCCCCAGCATTTT.

J is TRBJ2-7 and V is TRBV27; 7 bases align to TRBD2. Per germline, CDR1 MNHEY and CDR2 SMNVEV (reference sequence). The V gene end was trimmed by 6 bases and the J gene end by 1 base; junction bases not matched to a gene: 6. This CDR3 is 14 amino acids long. The CDR3 DNA sequence: TGTGCCAGCAGCCCACTGGGGGGGTCCTACGAGCAGTACTTC. Amino acid sequence: CASSPLGGSYEQYF.

The CDR3 DNA sequence: TGTGCCAGCAGCGTAGCGGGTTGGGGACAGGAAAACTATGGCTACACCTTC. As protein: CASSVAGWGQENYGYTF. The genes are TRBV9 and TRBJ1-2; 8 positions agree with TRBD1. V was clipped by 0 bases and J by 2 bases; unmatched bases: 9. The germline CDR1 and CDR2 sequences are SGDLS and YYNGEE. This CDR3 contains 17 residues.

The rearrangement uses TRBV5-4 and TRBJ1-2, with 7 bases matching TRBD1. The germline V gene has CDR1 SGHNT and CDR2 YYREEE (reference sequence). CDR3 length: 12 amino acids. V was clipped by 4 bases and J by 7 bases; unmatched bases: 4. The CDR3: CASSTDRAGYTF. The DNA of the CDR3 is TGTGCCAGCAGCACCGACAGGGCTGGCTACACCTTC.

This clone has more than one count but fewer than ten. The chain is built from TRBV18 and TRBJ2-2; 7 bases fit TRBD1. Germline V lookup: CDR1 KGHSH, CDR2 LQKENI. V shed 3 bases and J 0 bases; nucleotides not matched to a gene: 1. The CDR3 consists of 15 residues. CDR3 nucleotide sequence: TGTGCCAGCTCACCGGGACAGACGAACACCGGGGAGCTGTTTTTT. It is translated as CASSPGQTNTGELFF.

The genes are TRBV6-5 and TRBJ2-3, with D possibly being TRBD2 (5 bases). Germline values: CDR1 MNHEY, CDR2 SVGAGI. The CDR3 consists of 13 residues. Trimming removed 5 bases from V and 3 bases from J, with 9 bases in between. The CDR3 spells CASSVGGTDTQYF. The CDR3 nucleotides read TGTGCCAGCAGTGTAGGAGGAACAGATACGCAGTATTTT.

The chain has TRBV2 and TRBJ2-7; 9 positions agree with TRBD1. The CDR3 has 14 amino acids. V lost 7 bases, J lost 2 bases, and 6 bases stayed unmatched. Germline CDR1 and CDR2: SNHLY and FYNNEI. The CDR3 is CASNPRDRAYEQYF. The CDR3 DNA reads as TGTGCCAGCAACCCCCGGGACAGGGCCTACGAGCAGTACTTC.

V is TRBV27 and J is TRBJ2-2; 12 bases fit TRBD1. CDR1 and CDR2 from the germline V gene are MNHEY and SMNVEV (reference sequence). Germline trimming cut 6 bases from V and 6 bases from J; bases unmatched to any gene: 8. The CDR3 is 16 amino acids. This CDR3 is CASSRRDRGRPGELFF. CDR3 sequence (DNA): TGTGCCAGCAGCCGGAGGGACAGGGGGCGCCCCGGGGAGCTGTTTTTT.

The V and J genes are TRBV5-1 and TRBJ2-1, with 7 bases lining up with TRBD2. The germline V gene has CDR1 SGHRS and CDR2 YFSETQ. V was clipped by 0 bases and J by 9 bases; unmatched bases: 3. The CDR3 has 13 amino acids. This CDR3 is CASSLGSGVEQFF. The CDR3 coding sequence is TGCGCCAGCAGCTTGGGGAGCGGGGTTGAGCAGTTCTTC.

This clone appeared once. The chain has TRBV7-8 and TRBJ2-1, with 11 bases fitting TRBD2. CDR3 length equals 19 residues. V shed 5 bases, J shed 6 bases, and the junction held 18 bases outside the gene matches. The germline V gene has CDR1 SGHVS and CDR2 FQNEAQ. The CDR3 reads CASSQTLAGELVMGNEQFF. In nucleotides, the CDR3 is TGTGCCAGCAGCCAAACACTAGCGGGAGAGTTGGTGATGGGCAATGAGCAGTTCTTC.

V is TRBV18 and J is TRBJ2-1, with D unresolved. From germline, CDR1 is KGHSH and CDR2 LQKENI. The CDR3 length is 17 residues. Trimming pared 2 bases from V and 4 bases from J, leaving 18 bases between. CDR3 in DNA: TGTGCCAGCTCACCAGGAGTGACCGCTCTCTCGTACAATGAGCAGTTCTTC. Its translation is CASSPGVTALSYNEQFF.

The J gene is TRBJ1-2, the V gene TRBV9, with a tentative D call TRBD1 (5 bases). The CDR3 sequence is 12 residues long. Germline CDR1 SGDLS, CDR2 YYNGEE. The ends were cut back, 3 bases at V and 9 bases at J, with 12 bases in the middle. The CDR3 bases are TGTGCCAGCAGCGCCGACAGCCGCAGCTACACCTTC. This encodes CASSADSRSYTF.

The V and J genes are TRBV6-5 and TRBJ2-5, with D possibly matching TRBD2 (5 bases). The CDR3 totals 12 residues. With 6 bases removed from V and 5 bases from J, the gap between germline ends came to 10 bases. Germline V CDR1 and CDR2: MNHEY, SVGAGI. The CDR3 DNA sequence: TGTGCCAGCAGCCCGACGGGGGAGACCCAGTACTTC. Amino acids: CASSPTGETQYF.

The chain recombines TRBV20-1 with TRBJ1-1; weak D call: TRBD1 (6 bases). The germline V gene encodes CDR1 DFQATT and CDR2 SNEGSKA (reference sequence). This CDR3 is 11 amino acids long. Trimming removed 2 bases at V and 7 bases at J, with 8 bases between. This chain's CDR3 is CSARPDSEAFF. CDR3 coding DNA: TGCAGTGCTAGACCGGACAGTGAAGCTTTCTTT.

This clone has a handful of counts. CDR3 sequence (DNA): TGTGCCAGCAGCCGGACAGGGATAAGTCAGCCCCAGCATTTT. Its protein product is CASSRTGISQPQHF. V usage is TRBV6-5 and J usage is TRBJ1-5, with 8 bases fitting TRBD1. The CDR3 runs to 14 residues. Germline V gene lookup returns CDR1 MNHEY and CDR2 SVGAGI. The ends lost 6 bases at V and 6 bases at J; junction bases unmatched: 7.

The chain joins TRBV7-8 to TRBJ1-4; 7 bases agree with TRBD1. The CDR3 is 17 residues long. The V segment lost 7 bases and the J segment 7 bases; nucleotides outside the gene matches: 18. Germline CDR1 is SGHVS and CDR2 is FQNEAQ. This CDR3 reads CASNNRGQRLAGEKLFF. Here the CDR3 DNA reads TGTGCCAGCAACAATAGGGGACAGCGGCTAGCGGGTGAAAAACTGTTTTTT.

V gene TRBV9 combines with J gene TRBJ1-1, with 10 bases aligning to TRBD1. Germline V gene data show CDR1 as SGDLS and CDR2 as YYNGEE. The CDR3 totals 14 residues. Germline trimming cut 5 bases from V and 9 bases from J; bases unmatched to any gene: 10. The CDR3 DNA follows: TGTGCCAGCAGGGCCGGGACAGGGGAGAGGAAAGCTTTCTTT. Protein: CASRAGTGERKAFF.

The chain links TRBV29-1 to TRBJ1-1; no clear D gene. Germline values: CDR1 SQVTM, CDR2 ANQGSEA. With 5 bases removed from V and 0 bases from J, the gap between germline ends came to 16 bases. The CDR3 contains 15 residues. The CDR3 here is CSVISYRLMNTEAFF. Written as DNA, the CDR3 is TGCAGCGTTATTTCCTATAGACTCATGAACACTGAAGCTTTCTTT. Full variable domain (remainder filled in from reference TRBV29-1 and TRBJ1-1): SAVISQKPSRDICQRGTSLTIQCQVDSQVTMMFWYRQQPGQSLTLIATANQGSEATYESGFVIDKFPISRPNLTFSTLTVSNMSPEDSSIYLCSVISYRLMNTEAFFGQGTRLTVV.

This chain links TRBV7-9 with TRBJ1-5; tentatively, D is TRBD1 (6 bases). Trimming removed 6 bases from V and 3 bases from J, with 12 bases in between. Per the germline V gene, CDR1 is SEHNR and CDR2 is FQNEAQ (reference sequence). The CDR3 totals 14 residues. CDR3 amino acids: CASRMDSSNQPQHF. Written as DNA, the CDR3 is TGTGCCAGCAGGATGGACAGCTCCAATCAGCCCCAGCATTTT.

The V gene is TRBV28, the J gene TRBJ2-7, with TRBD2 as a possible D gene (5 bases). The V end was cut by 6 bases, the J end by 4 bases, with 13 bases between. Germline lookup yields CDR1 MDHEN and CDR2 SYDVKM. CDR3 length equals 13 residues. CDR3 sequence (DNA): TGTGCCAGCAGCCTAGCTAGGGAATACGAGCAGTACTTC. This gives the protein CASSLAREYEQYF.

This chain uses TRBV27 with TRBJ2-7; 8 bases are a match to TRBD2. The CDR3 has 14 amino acids. Germline assignment: CDR1 MNHEY and CDR2 SMNVEV (reference sequence). J lost 3 bases, V lost 3 bases, and 4 bases had no gene match. The DNA of the CDR3 is TGTGCCAGCAGTTTCTCCACTAGCGGCTACGAGCAGTACTTC. Its translation: CASSFSTSGYEQYF.